This is a list of T cell receptor beta chains from one sample in a study of shared clonotypes between healthy human individuals. Here immunoSEQ multiplex PCR was the method, and the copy in TCRdb shows in-frame clones only, minus some. The table records more than 900,000 clones, 78% of them present only once. Sequencing was carried out using memory CD4+ T cells from PBMCs. The receptors shown here come from a man between 18 and 29 years old in good health. Some clones in this sample may be carry-over from other donors' samples. Both conserved end residues are part of each CDR3. D genes are given only for firm matches. Some rows have no size entry. The others give once, few or many, or a class for an expanded clone.

cdr3_aa: CASSPRGEEKLFF
cdr3_nt: TGTGCCAGCTCCCCAAGGGGAGAAGAAAAACTGTTTTTT
clone_size: few
j_call: TRBJ1-4
v_call: TRBV18
d_call: NA

cdr3_aa: CASSSPNARASYGYTF
cdr3_nt: TGTGCCAGCAGCTCCCCAAACGCCAGGGCGAGCTATGGCTACACCTTC
clone_size: NA
j_call: TRBJ1-2
v_call: TRBV11-2
d_call: NA

cdr3_aa: CAISGGLAGTGELFF
cdr3_nt: TGTGCCATCAGTGGGGGACTAGCGGGCACCGGGGAGCTGTTTTTT
clone_size: many
j_call: TRBJ2-2
v_call: TRBV10-3
d_call: TRBD2

cdr3_aa: CSVERGPSSYEQYF
cdr3_nt: TGCAGCGTTGAACGGGGACCAAGCTCCTACGAGCAGTACTTC
clone_size: NA
j_call: TRBJ2-7
v_call: TRBV29-1
d_call: NA

cdr3_aa: CASSYTGTSGRGEQFF
cdr3_nt: TGTGCCAGCAGTTACACCGGGACTAGCGGGAGGGGTGAGCAGTTCTTC
clone_size: many
j_call: TRBJ2-1
v_call: TRBV6-5
d_call: TRBD2

cdr3_aa: CASSPGLADYEQYF
cdr3_nt: TGTGCCAGCAGCCCGGGACTAGCGGATTACGAGCAGTACTTC
clone_size: NA
j_call: TRBJ2-7
v_call: TRBV11-3
d_call: TRBD2

cdr3_aa: CASSLMTGLDGYTF
cdr3_nt: TGTGCCAGCAGTTTAATGACAGGGTTGGATGGCTACACCTTC
clone_size: once
j_call: TRBJ1-2
v_call: TRBV28
d_call: TRBD1

cdr3_aa: CASTLPSGQSIGYTF
cdr3_nt: TGTGCCAGCACCCTACCGTCGGGACAGAGTATAGGCTACACCTTC
clone_size: NA
j_call: TRBJ1-2
v_call: TRBV28
d_call: TRBD1

cdr3_aa: CASAPGGEDGYTF
cdr3_nt: TGCGCCAGCGCGCCAGGGGGCGAAGATGGCTACACCTTC
clone_size: NA
j_call: TRBJ1-2
v_call: TRBV10-1
d_call: TRBD1

cdr3_aa: CASSELRDTTRGYTF
cdr3_nt: TGTGCCAGCAGTGAACTCCGGGATACCACTAGGGGCTACACCTTC
clone_size: NA
j_call: TRBJ1-2
v_call: TRBV2
d_call: NA

cdr3_aa: CASRRFLDEKLFF
cdr3_nt: TGTGCCAGCAGGAGGTTCTTGGATGAAAAACTGTTTTTT
clone_size: NA
j_call: TRBJ1-4
v_call: TRBV2
d_call: NA

cdr3_aa: CASSQGRELFF
cdr3_nt: TGTGCCAGCAGCCAGGGGCGGGAGCTGTTTTTT
clone_size: NA
j_call: TRBJ2-2
v_call: TRBV27
d_call: NA

cdr3_aa: CAWSVGQADTQYF
cdr3_nt: TGTGCCTGGAGTGTCGGTCAGGCAGATACGCAGTATTTT
clone_size: NA
j_call: TRBJ2-3
v_call: TRBV30
d_call: NA

cdr3_aa: CASNRLAGGDEQFF
cdr3_nt: TGTGCCAGCAACCGACTAGCGGGAGGGGATGAGCAGTTCTTC
clone_size: NA
j_call: TRBJ2-1
v_call: TRBV6-5
d_call: TRBD2

cdr3_aa: CASSEQGAPNEKLFF
cdr3_nt: TGTGCCAGCAGCGAACAGGGGGCTCCTAATGAAAAACTGTTTTTT
clone_size: once
j_call: TRBJ1-4
v_call: TRBV6-4
d_call: TRBD1

cdr3_aa: CASSLVAAGRLATNEKLFF
cdr3_nt: TGTGCCAGCAGTTTAGTCGCGGCAGGGCGACTCGCAACTAATGAAAAACTGTTTTTT
clone_size: NA
j_call: TRBJ1-4
v_call: TRBV28
d_call: NA

cdr3_aa: CAIMAGTGGHQPQHF
cdr3_nt: TGTGCCATCATGGCCGGGACAGGGGGCCACCAGCCCCAGCATTTT
clone_size: NA
j_call: TRBJ1-5
v_call: TRBV10-3
d_call: TRBD1

cdr3_aa: CASSLSPDNQPQHF
cdr3_nt: TGTGCCAGCAGTTTATCACCAGACAATCAGCCCCAGCATTTT
clone_size: NA
j_call: TRBJ1-5
v_call: TRBV27
d_call: NA

cdr3_aa: CASSGFDRGGNQPQHF
cdr3_nt: TGTGCCAGCAGTGGGTTTGACAGGGGAGGCAATCAGCCCCAGCATTTT
clone_size: NA
j_call: TRBJ1-5
v_call: TRBV28
d_call: TRBD1

cdr3_aa: CASSLSGNTEAFF
cdr3_nt: TGTGCCAGCAGCTTATCCGGGAACACTGAAGCTTTCTTT
clone_size: NA
j_call: TRBJ1-1
v_call: TRBV7-9
d_call: NA

cdr3_aa: CASSRSRGYTF
cdr3_nt: TGTGCCAGCAGCCGTTCCCGTGGCTACACCTTC
clone_size: NA
j_call: TRBJ1-2
v_call: TRBV5-8
d_call: NA

cdr3_aa: CATRSQAGLTGPETQYF
cdr3_nt: TGTGCCACCCGAAGCCAAGCGGGACTCACGGGCCCAGAGACCCAGTACTTC
clone_size: NA
j_call: TRBJ2-5
v_call: TRBV10-3
d_call: TRBD2

cdr3_aa: CASSFLASGGMNTGELFF
cdr3_nt: TGCGCCAGCAGCTTCCTGGCTAGCGGGGGAATGAACACCGGGGAGCTGTTTTTT
clone_size: NA
j_call: TRBJ2-2
v_call: TRBV5-1
d_call: TRBD2

cdr3_aa: CASGFDYNEQFF
cdr3_nt: TGTGCTAGTGGTTTCGATTACAATGAGCAGTTCTTC
clone_size: NA
j_call: TRBJ2-1
v_call: TRBV12-5
d_call: NA

cdr3_aa: CASSPPSGRATDTQYF
cdr3_nt: TGTGCCAGCAGCCCCCCTAGCGGGAGGGCCACAGATACGCAGTATTTT
clone_size: NA
j_call: TRBJ2-3
v_call: TRBV11-2
d_call: TRBD2

cdr3_aa: CASSPRGNYGYTF
cdr3_nt: TGTGCCAGCAGCCCCAGGGGAAACTATGGCTACACCTTC
clone_size: NA
j_call: TRBJ1-2
v_call: TRBV5-8
d_call: NA

cdr3_aa: CASREDDRRDQPQHF
cdr3_nt: TGTGCCAGCAGGGAAGACGACAGGAGGGATCAGCCCCAGCATTTT
clone_size: NA
j_call: TRBJ1-5
v_call: TRBV28
d_call: NA

cdr3_aa: CASSPTSGLAVGNEQFF
cdr3_nt: TGTGCCAGCAGCCCAACCTCGGGGTTAGCAGTGGGCAATGAGCAGTTCTTC
clone_size: once
j_call: TRBJ2-1
v_call: TRBV14
d_call: NA

cdr3_aa: CACRANYNTGNTIYF
cdr3_nt: TGCGCCTGCCGGGCCAATTATAACACTGGAAACACCATATATTTT
clone_size: once
j_call: TRBJ1-3
v_call: TRBV5-1
d_call: NA

cdr3_aa: CASSPLLVAGGPTGELFF
cdr3_nt: TGTGCCAGCAGCCCCCTTCTAGTTGCGGGAGGGCCAACCGGGGAGCTGTTTTTT
clone_size: NA
j_call: TRBJ2-2
v_call: TRBV11-1
d_call: TRBD2

cdr3_aa: CASSQGLAGIGEQYF
cdr3_nt: TGTGCCAGCAGCCAGGGACTAGCGGGAATAGGGGAGCAGTACTTC
clone_size: NA
j_call: TRBJ2-7
v_call: TRBV14
d_call: TRBD2

cdr3_aa: CASSQSSGRNIQYF
cdr3_nt: TGTGCCAGCAGCCAGTCTAGCGGGAGAAACATTCAGTACTTC
clone_size: NA
j_call: TRBJ2-4
v_call: TRBV7-9
d_call: TRBD2

cdr3_aa: CASSPRLAGAGTDTQYF
cdr3_nt: TGTGCCAGCTCACCTCGGCTAGCGGGAGCTGGCACAGATACGCAGTATTTT
clone_size: NA
j_call: TRBJ2-3
v_call: TRBV18
d_call: TRBD2

cdr3_aa: CASSPSTPNEKLFF
cdr3_nt: TGTGCCAGCAGCCCATCCACACCTAATGAAAAACTGTTTTTT
clone_size: NA
j_call: TRBJ1-4
v_call: TRBV11-2
d_call: NA

cdr3_aa: CASSLGAGYGYTF
cdr3_nt: TGTGCCAGCAGTTTAGGGGCCGGCTATGGCTACACCTTC
clone_size: NA
j_call: TRBJ1-2
v_call: TRBV6-5
d_call: NA

cdr3_aa: CASSEGLQYQETQYF
cdr3_nt: TGTGCCAGCAGCGAGGGACTTCAGTACCAAGAGACCCAGTACTTC
clone_size: NA
j_call: TRBJ2-5
v_call: TRBV9
d_call: NA

cdr3_aa: CASSPLSTGNYEQYF
cdr3_nt: TGTGCCAGCTCACCACTCTCGACAGGGAACTACGAGCAGTACTTC
clone_size: few
j_call: TRBJ2-7
v_call: TRBV18
d_call: TRBD1

cdr3_aa: CASSLDSGSFVQPYEQYF
cdr3_nt: TGTGCCAGCAGCTTAGATAGCGGGAGTTTTGTTCAGCCCTACGAGCAGTACTTC
clone_size: few
j_call: TRBJ2-7
v_call: TRBV7-6
d_call: TRBD2

cdr3_aa: CASSRPRQGTTGEQYF
cdr3_nt: TGTGCCAGCAGTCGGCCACGACAGGGGACTACGGGAGAGCAGTACTTC
clone_size: NA
j_call: TRBJ2-7
v_call: TRBV5-4
d_call: NA

cdr3_aa: CASSFLTGSTGELFF
cdr3_nt: TGCGCCAGCAGCTTTCTCACAGGGAGCACCGGGGAGCTGTTTTTT
clone_size: NA
j_call: TRBJ2-2
v_call: TRBV5-1
d_call: NA

cdr3_aa: CASKFGQNTGELFF
cdr3_nt: TGTGCCAGCAAATTCGGACAGAACACCGGGGAGCTGTTTTTT
clone_size: NA
j_call: TRBJ2-2
v_call: TRBV6-6
d_call: NA

cdr3_aa: CASSPLIAGDPGELFF
cdr3_nt: TGCGCCAGCAGCCCCTTGATAGCGGGAGACCCCGGGGAGCTGTTTTTT
clone_size: NA
j_call: TRBJ2-2
v_call: TRBV4-3
d_call: TRBD2

cdr3_aa: CASSPTGAIAKNIQYF
cdr3_nt: TGTGCCAGCAGCCCGACAGGGGCGATAGCCAAAAACATTCAGTACTTC
clone_size: NA
j_call: TRBJ2-4
v_call: TRBV5-8
d_call: TRBD1

cdr3_aa: CASSLDPYNEQFF
cdr3_nt: TGTGCCAGCAGCTTAGATCCATACAATGAGCAGTTCTTC
clone_size: many
j_call: TRBJ2-1
v_call: TRBV11-3
d_call: NA

cdr3_aa: CSVEDSGTGGYNEQFF
cdr3_nt: TGCAGCGTTGAAGATTCCGGGACAGGGGGCTACAATGAGCAGTTCTTC
clone_size: NA
j_call: TRBJ2-1
v_call: TRBV29-1
d_call: TRBD1

cdr3_aa: CASRAGRATEAFF
cdr3_nt: TGTGCCAGCAGAGCAGGGAGGGCGACTGAAGCTTTCTTT
clone_size: NA
j_call: TRBJ1-1
v_call: TRBV6-6
d_call: NA

cdr3_aa: CASSLAPGQGSNTEAFF
cdr3_nt: TGTGCCAGCAGCTTAGCCCCGGGACAGGGGTCGAACACTGAAGCTTTCTTT
clone_size: NA
j_call: TRBJ1-1
v_call: TRBV11-3
d_call: TRBD1

cdr3_aa: CASSAAGTSGRGSHEQYF
cdr3_nt: TGCGCCAGCAGCGCCGCCGGGACTAGCGGGAGGGGGTCCCACGAGCAGTACTTC
clone_size: NA
j_call: TRBJ2-7
v_call: TRBV5-1
d_call: TRBD2

cdr3_aa: CASSQDPGRTLETQYF
cdr3_nt: TGCGCCAGCAGCCAAGATCCAGGCAGGACCTTAGAGACCCAGTACTTC
clone_size: NA
j_call: TRBJ2-5
v_call: TRBV4-1
d_call: NA

cdr3_aa: CASSQDEREGLFF
cdr3_nt: TGCGCCAGCAGCCAAGATGAACGGGAGGGGCTGTTCTTC
clone_size: once
j_call: TRBJ2-1
v_call: TRBV4-1
d_call: TRBD2

cdr3_aa: CASRPWTGGIEKLFF
cdr3_nt: TGTGCCAGCAGACCCTGGACGGGAGGGATTGAAAAACTGTTTTTT
clone_size: NA
j_call: TRBJ1-4
v_call: TRBV6-1
d_call: NA

cdr3_aa: CASSSERQGQNYGYTF
cdr3_nt: TGTGCCAGCAGTTCGGAGCGACAGGGACAAAACTATGGCTACACCTTC
clone_size: once
j_call: TRBJ1-2
v_call: TRBV6-5
d_call: TRBD1

cdr3_aa: CASSLGRGQGQETQYF
cdr3_nt: TGCGCCAGCAGCTTGGGCCGGGGACAGGGACAAGAGACCCAGTACTTC
clone_size: NA
j_call: TRBJ2-5
v_call: TRBV5-1
d_call: TRBD1